The 15 T cell receptor beta chains below were found in one sample sequenced in a study of glioma-infiltrating T cells. Using RNA template, CDR3s of TCR alpha and beta were amplified with iRepertoire arm-PCR. TCRdb re-derived calls from the multiplex PCR reads in MiXCR, one entry per CDR3 protein. This table holds around 180,000 distinct CDR3 sequences, around 45% found once. The sequencing sample was made of glioma tissue, nonneoplastic brain tissue, or PBMCs (not recorded which). Receptor source: a human donor with low-grade glioma or glioblastoma, undergoing nonglioma brain surgery, or in good health (not recorded which).

The chain employs TRBV24-1 and TRBJ2-2; D is ambiguous. CDR3 length equals 15 residues. Between the trimmed V and J ends, which lost 4 bases and 6 bases, there was a span of 14 bases. Germline V gene sequence: CDR1 KGHDR, CDR2 SFDVKD. The CDR3 loop is CATSDPAPSSGELFF. The CDR3 DNA reads as TGTGCCACCAGTGACCCCGCTCCATCCTCCGGGGAGCTGTTTTTT.

This clonotype was detected ten times or more. V gene TRBV6-1 combines with J gene TRBJ2-7; D gene unclear. The V gene's germline CDR1 is MNHNS and CDR2 SASEGT. The CDR3 is 12 amino acids. V was pared by 4 bases and J by 3 bases, with 7 bases between. The CDR3: CASSGSSYEQYF. The CDR3 coding sequence is TGTGCCAGCAGTGGGTCTAGCTACGAGCAGTACTTC.

V and J are TRBV12-3 or TRBV12-4 and TRBJ2-7, with D hard to call. Trimming left V 3 bases short and J 2 bases short, with 20 bases between. This CDR3 region has 17 residues. In DNA form, the CDR3 reads TGTGCCAGCAGTTTGACATCCCCGGGCAGCCTAACCTACGAGCAGTACTTC. Amino acids: CASSLTSPGSLTYEQYF.

With regard to this clonotype: The junction differs from germline at one of its ends, possibly a read error. The chain employs TRBV14 and TRBJ1-5; TRBD1 agrees at 7 bases. Germline V CDR1 and CDR2: SGHDN, FVKESK. The CDR3 has 19 amino acids. The chain's CDR3 is CASSQDIRGEVQSNKPQHF. The CDR3 coding sequence is TGTGCCAGCAGCCAAGATATCAGGGGGGAGGTCCAGAGCAATAAGCCCCAGCATTTT.

This clonotype was detected many times. The chain has TRBV3-1 and TRBJ1-5; D is possibly TRBD1 (5 bases). The CDR3 totals 13 residues. Trimming shortened V by 0 bases and J by 7 bases, and 7 bases separated the two germline ends. Germline CDR1 reads LGHDT; CDR2 reads YNNKEL (reference sequence). In DNA, the CDR3 is TGTGCCAGCAGCCAAGATAGGGACCAGCCCCAGCATTTT. This sequence encodes CASSQDRDQPQHF. Variable domain in full (rest from reference TRBV3-1 and TRBJ1-5): DTAVSQTPKYLVTQMGNDKSIKCEQNLGHDTMYWYKQDSKKFLKIMFSYNNKELIINETVPNRFSPKSPDKAHLNLHINSLELGDSAVYFCASSQDRDQPQHFGDGTRLSIL.

This clonotype was recorded many times. The V call is TRBV7-9, the J call TRBJ2-7; D is ambiguous. The V end lost 4 bases, the J end lost 2 bases, and 9 bases lay between the germline ends. The CDR3 runs 13 residues. Germline loops: CDR1 SEHNR, CDR2 FQNEAQ (reference sequence). Here the CDR3 reads CASSSFQTYEQYF. CDR3 sequence (DNA): TGTGCCAGCAGCTCCTTCCAAACCTACGAGCAGTACTTC. The full variable domain, in which reference TRBV7-9 and TRBJ2-7 provide the parts outside the CDR3, is DTGVSQNPRHKITKRGQNVTFRCDPISEHNRLYWYRQTLGQGPEFLTYFQNEAQLEKSRLLSDRFSAERPKGSFSTLEIQRTEQGDSAMYLCASSSFQTYEQYFGPGTRLTVT.

The J gene is TRBJ2-7, the V gene TRBV9; D ambiguous. The germline gives CDR1 SGDLS, CDR2 YYNGEE. V gave up 0 bases and J gave up 6 bases, with 16 bases separating them. CDR3 length: 15 residues. CDR3 DNA sequence: TGTGCCAGCAGCGTAGGAGGAAAATACGGTCTCGAGCAGTACTTC. Encoded protein: CASSVGGKYGLEQYF.

The rearrangement links TRBV10-3 to TRBJ2-2; 12 positions match TRBD1. The J segment lost 4 bases and the V segment lost 0 bases, leaving 3 bases of the junction unmatched. Germline V gene data show CDR1 as ENHRY and CDR2 as SYGVKD. The CDR3 has 17 residues. CDR3 DNA: TGTGCCATCAGTGAGTCGGGACAGGGGGCTGGCACCGGGGAGCTGTTTTTT. It encodes CAISESGQGAGTGELFF.

About this clonotype: A much larger clone is a single base away; this may be a read error. V gene TRBV28 combines with J gene TRBJ1-2; D unclear. The CDR3 is made up of 13 amino acids. From germline, CDR1 is MDHEN and CDR2 SYDVKM. Trimming pared 3 bases from V and 7 bases from J, leaving 12 bases between. This CDR3 reads CASSFGKALGYTF. CDR3 coding DNA: TGTGCCAGCAGTTTTGGCAAAGCCCTTGGCTACACCTTC.

This clonotype has just a few counts. The V gene is TRBV5-1, the J gene TRBJ1-2; 9 bases map to TRBD1. Trimming removed 0 bases from V and 4 bases from J; junction bases left unmatched: 1. This CDR3 has 14 amino acids. Germline V gives CDR1 SGHRS, CDR2 YFSETQ. The chain's CDR3 is CASSLVDRGYGYTF. The CDR3 bases are TGCGCCAGCAGCTTGGTGGACAGGGGCTATGGCTACACCTTC.

About this clonotype itself: One junction end disagrees with the germline gene, perhaps due to a read error. The chain employs TRBV24-1 and TRBJ1-5; D is perhaps TRBD1 (5 bases). Germline CDR1 is KGHDR and CDR2 is SFDVKD. The CDR3 is 13 residues long. The CDR3 region is CASSRDQDQTQHF. The CDR3 DNA reads TGTGCCAGCAGTCGGGACCAGGATCAGACCCAGCATTTT.

Remarks on this clonotype: A much larger clone differs by one base, so this may be a read error. The rearrangement uses TRBV7-2 and TRBJ2-4, with D possibly TRBD2 on 5 matching bases. The CDR3 runs 16 residues. Germline lookup yields CDR1 SGHTA and CDR2 FQGNSA. Trimming pared 1 base from V and 0 bases from J, leaving 10 bases between. For the CDR3, the DNA is TGTGCCAGCAGCTTAGAACTAGAGCCAGCCAAAAACATTCAGTACTTC. As protein: CASSLELEPAKNIQYF.

This clonotype was observed a few times. The rearrangement joins TRBV2 to TRBJ1-5; 7 nucleotides match TRBD1. The CDR3 length is 15 residues. With 0 bases clipped from V and 6 bases from J, the junction kept 5 bases outside the gene matches. Germline values: CDR1 SNHLY, CDR2 FYNNEI. The CDR3 DNA reads TGTGCCAGCAGTGAAGCGCTGGCAGGGGGTCAGCCCCAGCATTTT. This encodes CASSEALAGGQPQHF.

On this clonotype: A much larger clone sits a single nucleotide away, making a read error possible. This likely comes from a read error, as the CDR3 has no conserved phenylalanine or tryptophan at its end. The CDR3 sequence: CASSEDSRGYTS. The CDR3 nucleotides read TGTGCCAGCAGCGAGGACAGTCGAGGCTACACCTCC. This chain joins TRBV5-8 and TRBJ1-2; D is possibly TRBD1 (6 bases). Germline V CDR1 and CDR2: SGHTS, YDEGEE. The CDR3 is made up of 12 amino acids. The germline V and J ends were trimmed by 4 bases and 8 bases, with 12 bases remaining between them.

The V gene is TRBV7-9, the J gene TRBJ2-5; 13 nucleotides match TRBD2. CDR3 length: 21 amino acids. CDR1 is SEHNR and CDR2 is FQNEAQ in the germline V gene (reference sequence). V lost 5 bases and J lost 1; bases outside the gene matches: 19. The CDR3 DNA reads as TGTGCCAGCAGCCCAGGGGTGCTTACCGGACTAGCGGGAGATATCCAAGAGACCCAGTACTTC. The encoded protein is CASSPGVLTGLAGDIQETQYF.